The 23 T cell receptor gamma chains reported below all come from one sample, sequenced in a study of Vδ1+ human thymocytes. Study-wide points: In the thymus, TRG and TRD repertoires looked highly polyclonal with Gaussian CDR3 lengths.

Which antigens these TCRs recognize remains unknown. The template was reverse-transcribed extracted RNA. The CDR3 regions were amplified by multiplex PCR from V-gene primers to a constant-region primer. TCRdb redid the clone calls on the multiplex PCR reads with CATT. The profile shows around 30,000 gamma-chain clones, more than 15% of them singletons. Sequences were obtained from Vdelta1+ gamma-delta thymocytes from the thymus. Subset of the sample: FACS-sorted CD3+ TCRalphabeta- TCRVdelta1+ TCRVdelta2- thymocytes. The receptor set was obtained from a boy less than two years old who had congenital heart surgery.

The V gene is TRGV9, the J gene TRGJ1 or TRGJ2. Per the germline V gene, CDR1 is GITISATS and CDR2 is ISYDGTV (reference sequence). The CDR3 extends over 14 amino acids. Germline trimming cut 1 base from V and 5 bases from J; bases unmatched to any gene: 8. The CDR3 here is CALWEVEGHYKKLF. As DNA, the CDR3 is TGTGCCTTGTGGGAGGTCGAGGGGCATTATAAGAAACTCTTT.

The rearrangement joins TRGV5 to TRGJ1 or TRGJ2. The germline gives CDR1 VINAFY, CDR2 YDVSNSKD. This CDR3 has 9 residues. After removal of 12 bases from V and 3 bases from J, the junction contained 2 bases not matched to a gene. CDR3: CALYYKKLF. CDR3 coding DNA: TGTGCCCTTTATTATAAGAAACTCTTT.

V usage is TRGV9 and J usage is TRGJ1 or TRGJ2. This CDR3 spans 13 amino acids. The V and J ends lost 1 base and 7 bases, in that order; junction bases with no gene match: 7. Germline values: CDR1 GITISATS, CDR2 ISYDGTV (reference sequence). CDR3 sequence (DNA): TGTGCCTTGTGGGAGGTTGTTAGATATAAGAAACTCTTT. Residues: CALWEVVRYKKLF.

This clone was counted a few times. The chain recombines TRGV8 with TRGJP1. Germline CDR1 VENAVY, CDR2 YDSYNSRV. This CDR3 spans 14 amino acids. J gave up 2 bases and V 3 bases, and 3 bases lay outside the gene matches. The CDR3 spells CATWDLTTGWFKIF. CDR3 nucleotides: TGTGCCACCTGGGATCTGACCACTGGTTGGTTCAAGATATTT.

This clone was detected only a few times. The V and J genes are TRGV9 and TRGJ1 or TRGJ2. Per the germline V gene, CDR1 is GITISATS and CDR2 is ISYDGTV (reference sequence). The CDR3 loop spans 12 amino acids. V gave up 6 bases and J gave up 3 bases; unmatched junction bases: 5. CDR3 protein: CALWTPYYKKLF. The CDR3 nucleotides read TGTGCCTTGTGGACCCCTTATTATAAGAAACTCTTT.

The V and J genes are TRGV4 and TRGJ1 or TRGJ2. This CDR3 contains 10 residues. V dropped 0 bases and J dropped 12; count of bases not matched to a gene: 2. CDR1 EGSTGY and CDR2 YDSYTSSV come from the germline V gene. The CDR3 here is CATWDGVKLF. CDR3 in DNA: TGTGCCACCTGGGATGGGGTGAAACTCTTT.

With regard to this clone: This CDR3 is also generated by other DNA sequences in the sample. The rearrangement joins TRGV2 to TRGJ1 or TRGJ2. The CDR3 is 13 amino acids. After removal of 0 bases from V and 7 bases from J, the junction contained 6 bases not matched to a gene. Germline CDR1 is EGSNGY and CDR2 is YDSYNSKV. CDR3: CATWDGQGYKKLF. CDR3 DNA: TGTGCCACCTGGGACGGGCAGGGATATAAGAAACTCTTT.

The chain joins TRGV9 to TRGJ1 or TRGJ2. This CDR3 has 11 residues. V lost 4 bases and J lost 6; bases outside the gene matches: 3. The germline V gene encodes CDR1 GITISATS and CDR2 ISYDGTV (reference sequence). The CDR3 sequence is CALWDIYKKLF. The CDR3, as DNA: TGTGCCTTGTGGGATATTTATAAGAAACTCTTT.

This clone has more than one count but fewer than ten. V gene TRGV4 combines with J gene TRGJ1 or TRGJ2. V shed 4 bases, J shed 0 bases, and the junction held 9 bases outside the gene matches. Germline V gene sequence: CDR1 EGSTGY, CDR2 YDSYTSSV. The CDR3 is made up of 15 amino acids. CDR3 in DNA: TGTGCCACCTGGGACGGGGGGTGGAATTATTATAAGAAACTCTTT. Translating gives CATWDGGWNYYKKLF.

In its sample, this clone was seen a few times. This may come from a read error, since a much larger clone is one base off. The same CDR3 also results from other DNA sequences found in this sample. This chain uses TRGV5 with TRGJ1 or TRGJ2. The ends lost 0 bases at V and 4 bases at J; junction bases unmatched: 3. The CDR3 loop spans 13 amino acids. From germline, CDR1 is VINAFY and CDR2 YDVSNSKD. This CDR3 reads CATWDRLYYKKLF. In nucleotides, the CDR3 is TGTGCCACCTGGGACAGGTTGTATTATAAGAAACTCTTT.

This clone has just a few counts. The V call is TRGV5, the J call TRGJP2. V lost 4 bases and J lost 7; bases outside the gene matches: 9. Germline V gene lookup returns CDR1 VINAFY and CDR2 YDVSNSKD. This CDR3 spans 14 amino acids. CDR3 loop: CATWDGPTDWIKTF. DNA for the CDR3: TGTGCCACCTGGGATGGCCCCACTGATTGGATCAAGACGTTT.

This clone was detected once. The chain recombines TRGV2 with TRGJ1 or TRGJ2. The length of the CDR3 is 15 residues. Trimming removed 2 bases from V and 6 bases from J; junction bases left unmatched: 13. CDR1 and CDR2 from the germline V gene are EGSNGY and YDSYNSKV. CDR3 in DNA: TGTGCCACCTGGGACGTAAAGAGGGGAAGTTATAAGAAACTCTTT. Its protein is CATWDVKRGSYKKLF.

This clone was detected a few times. A much bigger clone sits one base away, suggesting this may be a read error. This sample also contains other DNA sequences that code for the same CDR3. The V and J genes are TRGV2 and TRGJ1 or TRGJ2. The V and J ends lost 1 base and 8 bases, in that order; junction bases with no gene match: 2. Germline CDR1 is EGSNGY and CDR2 is YDSYNSKV. The CDR3 is 11 residues long. The CDR3 spells CATWDGNKKLF. DNA for the CDR3: TGTGCCACCTGGGACGGCAATAAGAAACTCTTT.

The sample holds a few counts of this clone. V is TRGV4 and J is TRGJP2. V trimming: 3 bases; J trimming: 0 bases; junction bases outside the gene matches: 7. The CDR3 totals 16 residues. Per the germline V gene, CDR1 is EGSTGY and CDR2 is YDSYTSSV. DNA of the CDR3: TGTGCCACCTGGGATAATCTTTATAGTAGTGATTGGATCAAGACGTTT. This translates into CATWDNLYSSDWIKTF.

The chain uses TRGV2 and TRGJ1 or TRGJ2. After removal of 3 bases from V and 8 bases from J, the junction contained 13 bases not matched to a gene. There are 14 residues in the CDR3. CDR1 EGSNGY and CDR2 YDSYNSKV come from the germline V gene. This chain's CDR3 is CATWDRLVSDKKLF. The CDR3 DNA reads TGTGCCACCTGGGACAGGCTCGTAAGTGATAAGAAACTCTTT.

The chain is built from TRGV9 and TRGJ1 or TRGJ2. V lost 4 bases and J lost 0; bases outside the gene matches: 9. Germline loops: CDR1 GITISATS, CDR2 ISYDGTV (reference sequence). The CDR3 length is 15 residues. CDR3 region: CALWELAGNYYKKLF. The CDR3 coding sequence is TGTGCCTTGTGGGAACTCGCAGGGAATTATTATAAGAAACTCTTT.

V and J are TRGV5 and TRGJ1 or TRGJ2. The CDR3 consists of 12 residues. Trimming cost V 3 bases and J 14 bases; bases outside gene matches: 13. Per germline, CDR1 VINAFY and CDR2 YDVSNSKD. CDR3: CATWDPAGKELF. The CDR3, as DNA: TGTGCCACCTGGGACCCGGCAGGGAAGGAACTCTTT.

Remarks on this clone: Other DNA sequences in this sample translate to the same CDR3. The chain employs TRGV9 and TRGJ1 or TRGJ2. Trimming at V came to 5 bases and at J to 3 bases, leaving 4 bases not matched to a gene. The CDR3 consists of 12 residues. Germline V gene lookup returns CDR1 GITISATS and CDR2 ISYDGTV (reference sequence). This CDR3 reads CALWVLYYKKLF. The CDR3 nucleotides are TGTGCCTTGTGGGTACTTTATTATAAGAAACTCTTT.

This chain links TRGV3 with TRGJ1 or TRGJ2. Germline CDR1 is VTNTFY and CDR2 is YDVSTARD (reference sequence). Trimming at V came to 0 bases and at J to 6 bases, leaving 8 bases not matched to a gene. This CDR3 has 14 amino acids. CDR3 in DNA: TGTGCCACCTGGGACAGGCGACGGGGTTATAAGAAACTCTTT. This gives the protein CATWDRRRGYKKLF.

The table lists this clone with a count of one. A much larger clone differs from this one at a single base, so this may be a read error. Additional DNA sequences in this sample encode the identical CDR3. The chain has TRGV9 and TRGJP. CDR1 and CDR2 from the germline V gene are GITISATS and ISYDGTV (reference sequence). There are 16 residues in the CDR3. V was clipped by 1 base and J by 6 bases; unmatched bases: 3. The CDR3 DNA sequence: TGTGCCTTGTGGGAGGTAGGAGAGTTGGGCAAAAAAATCAAGGTATTT. Its translation is CALWEVGELGKKIKVF.

This clone was observed a few times. The chain carries TRGV5 and TRGJ1 or TRGJ2. The CDR3 has 13 residues. The ends lost 3 bases at V and 8 bases at J; junction bases unmatched: 10. CDR1 is VINAFY and CDR2 is YDVSNSKD in the germline V gene. CDR3 region: CATWDRETHKKLF. CDR3 in DNA: TGTGCCACCTGGGACCGAGAAACGCATAAGAAACTCTTT.

This clone came up once. The rearrangement uses TRGV5 and TRGJ1 or TRGJ2. After removal of 3 bases from V and 0 bases from J, the junction contained 8 bases not matched to a gene. CDR1 is VINAFY, CDR2 YDVSNSKD, per germline. The CDR3 has 15 residues. The CDR3 loop reads CATWDVTLNYYKKLF. The CDR3 DNA sequence: TGTGCCACCTGGGACGTAACGTTGAATTATTATAAGAAACTCTTT.

This clone ranks as medium-sized (0.01 to 0.1%). In the same sample, other DNA sequences code for this CDR3. V and J are TRGV2 and TRGJ1 or TRGJ2. Trimming cost V 0 bases and J 11 bases; bases outside gene matches: 4. CDR1 and CDR2 (germline): EGSNGY, YDSYNSKV. CDR3 length: 11 residues. The CDR3 coding sequence is TGTGCCACCTGGGACGGGCTGGAGAAACTCTTT. Amino acid sequence: CATWDGLEKLF.